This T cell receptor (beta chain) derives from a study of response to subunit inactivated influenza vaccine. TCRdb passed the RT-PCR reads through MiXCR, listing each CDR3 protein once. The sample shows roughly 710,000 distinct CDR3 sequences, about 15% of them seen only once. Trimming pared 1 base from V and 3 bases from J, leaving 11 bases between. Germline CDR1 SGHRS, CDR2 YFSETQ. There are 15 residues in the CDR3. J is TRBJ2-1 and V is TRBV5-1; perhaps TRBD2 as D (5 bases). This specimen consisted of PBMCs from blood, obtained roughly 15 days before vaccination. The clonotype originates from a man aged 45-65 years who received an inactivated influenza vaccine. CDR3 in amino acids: CASSLRRVDYNEQFF. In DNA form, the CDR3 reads TGCGCCAGCAGCTTGAGGCGGGTTGACTACAATGAGCAGTTCTTC.